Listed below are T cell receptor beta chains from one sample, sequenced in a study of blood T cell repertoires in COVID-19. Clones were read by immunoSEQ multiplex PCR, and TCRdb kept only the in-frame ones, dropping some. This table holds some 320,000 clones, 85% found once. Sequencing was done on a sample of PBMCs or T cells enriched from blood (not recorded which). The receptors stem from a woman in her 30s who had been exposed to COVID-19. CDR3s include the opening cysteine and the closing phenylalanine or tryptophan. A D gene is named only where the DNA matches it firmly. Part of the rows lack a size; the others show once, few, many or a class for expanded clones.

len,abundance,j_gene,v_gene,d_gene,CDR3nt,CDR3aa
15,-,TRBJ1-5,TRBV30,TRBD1,TGTGCCTTGGGACAGGCCCAAAATAGCAATCAGCCCCAGCATTTT,CALGQAQNSNQPQHF
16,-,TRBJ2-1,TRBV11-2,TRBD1,TGTGCCAGCAGCTTAGGGGGACAGGGGGTACAAAATGAGCAGTTCTTC,CASSLGGQGVQNEQFF
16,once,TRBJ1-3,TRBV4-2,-,TGTGCCAGCAGCCCCACCGCCCAGGGGAGTGGAAACACCATATATTTT,CASSPTAQGSGNTIYF
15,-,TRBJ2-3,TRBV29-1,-,TGCAGCGCTTTACCGGGAAAGGGTGCCACAGATACGCAGTATTTT,CSALPGKGATDTQYF
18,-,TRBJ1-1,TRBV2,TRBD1,TGTGCCAGCCGGTATTCACAAAACAGGGGACCCAAGAACACTGAAGCTTTCTTT,CASRYSQNRGPKNTEAFF
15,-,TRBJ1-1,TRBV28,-,TGTGCCAGCAGTTTCGGGGGTAAGGGGTACACTGAAGCTTTCTTT,CASSFGGKGYTEAFF
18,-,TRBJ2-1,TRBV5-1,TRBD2,TGCGCCAGCGGTCCGGGACTAGCGGTATTTAGGTCCTACAATGAGCAGTTCTTC,CASGPGLAVFRSYNEQFF
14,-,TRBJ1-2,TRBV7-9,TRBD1,TGTGCCAGCAGCCAACAGGGGTCTTACTATGGCTACACCTTC,CASSQQGSYYGYTF
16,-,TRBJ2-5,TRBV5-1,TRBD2,TGCGCCAGCAGCTTCTGGCCTAGCGGGGGCCGAGAGACCCAGTACTTC,CASSFWPSGGRETQYF
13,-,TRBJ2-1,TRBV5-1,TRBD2,TGCGCCAGCAGCTTACTAGCGGGAAGTGAGCAGTTCTTC,CASSLLAGSEQFF
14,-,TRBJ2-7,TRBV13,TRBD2,TGTGCCAGCTCTAGTAGCGGGGCTGGCTACGAGCAGTACTTC,CASSSSGAGYEQYF
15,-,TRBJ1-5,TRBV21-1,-,TGTGCCAGCAGCAAAAAGAAACAGGGGGATCAGCCCCAGCATTTT,CASSKKKQGDQPQHF
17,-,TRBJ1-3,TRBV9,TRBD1,TGTGCCAGCAGCCAGACCGGGACAGCCTTCTCTGGAAACACCATATATTTT,CASSQTGTAFSGNTIYF
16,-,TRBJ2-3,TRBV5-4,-,TGTGCCAGCAGCTTTCGAGGGGGGGCGGGCACAGATACGCAGTATTTT,CASSFRGGAGTDTQYF
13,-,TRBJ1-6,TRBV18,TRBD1,TGTGCCAGCTCAGCAGACAGGGGATCGCGCCTCCACTTT,CASSADRGSRLHF
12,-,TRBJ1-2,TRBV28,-,TGTGCCAGCTTCAACCCCGGGGATGGCTACACCTTC,CASFNPGDGYTF
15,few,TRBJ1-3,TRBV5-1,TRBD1,TGCGCCAGCAGACAGGGACAGACCTCTGGAAACACCATATATTTT,CASRQGQTSGNTIYF
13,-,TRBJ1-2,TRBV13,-,TGTGCCAGCAGCCTGAGAGATTTATATGGCTACACCTTC,CASSLRDLYGYTF
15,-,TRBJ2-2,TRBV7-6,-,TGTGCCAGCAGCTTAAAACAGGGTAGCACCGGGGAGCTGTTTTTT,CASSLKQGSTGELFF
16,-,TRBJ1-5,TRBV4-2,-,TGTGCCAGCAGCCAAGATCCGGTGAGACACAATCAGCCCCAGCATTTT,CASSQDPVRHNQPQHF
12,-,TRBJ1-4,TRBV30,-,TGTGCCTGGACTCAGTCGTCTGAAAAACTGTTTTTT,CAWTQSSEKLFF
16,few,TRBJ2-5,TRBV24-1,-,TGTGCCACCAGTGATTTTTTCGGCAGGGGAGCGGAGACCCAGTACTTC,CATSDFFGRGAETQYF
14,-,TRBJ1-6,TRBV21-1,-,TGTGCCAGCAGGCGGGGGCCCTATAATTCACCCCTCCACTTT,CASRRGPYNSPLHF
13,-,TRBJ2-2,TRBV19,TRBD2,TGTGCCAGTTTAGCGGGAGGGCCCGGGGAGCTGTTTTTT,CASLAGGPGELFF
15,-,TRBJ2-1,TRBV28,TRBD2,TGTGCCAGCAGTTTACAAGCGCGGGGGGGCAATGAGCAGTTCTTC,CASSLQARGGNEQFF
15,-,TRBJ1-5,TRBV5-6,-,TGTGCCAGCAGCTTCGGAGGGCATAGCAATCAGCCCCAGCATTTT,CASSFGGHSNQPQHF
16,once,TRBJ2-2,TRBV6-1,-,TGTGCCAGCAGTGAAAACCCAGGGAGGATGACCGGGGAGCTGTTTTTT,CASSENPGRMTGELFF
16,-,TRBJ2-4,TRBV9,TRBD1,TGTGCCAGCAGCTTCCGGGACAGGGGAGTCGGAAACATTCAGTACTTC,CASSFRDRGVGNIQYF
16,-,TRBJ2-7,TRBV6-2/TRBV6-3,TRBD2,TGTGCCAGCAGTTCGTTCACTAGCGGGAGACCCGGGGAGCAGTACTTC,CASSSFTSGRPGEQYF
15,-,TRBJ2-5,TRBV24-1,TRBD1,TGTGCCACCAGTGACCCCCGACAGGGCGGAGAGACCCAGTACTTC,CATSDPRQGGETQYF
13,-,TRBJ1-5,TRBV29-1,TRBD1,TGCAGCGTGGGACAGGGAAAGGACCAGCCCCAGCATTTT,CSVGQGKDQPQHF
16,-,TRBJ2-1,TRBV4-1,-,TGCGCCAGCAGCCAACGTTCACTCTCATCGTCGGATGAGCAGTTCTTC,CASSQRSLSSSDEQFF
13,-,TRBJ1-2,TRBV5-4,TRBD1,TGTGCCAGCCGCGGACAGGCGATCTATGGCTACACCTTC,CASRGQAIYGYTF
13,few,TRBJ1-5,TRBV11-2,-,TGTGCCAGCAGCAAAAGGGGGTATCAGCCCCAGCATTTT,CASSKRGYQPQHF
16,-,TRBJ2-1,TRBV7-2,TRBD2,TGTGCCAGCAGCCCACCTAGCGGGAGGGCCGTAAATGAGCAGTTCTTC,CASSPPSGRAVNEQFF
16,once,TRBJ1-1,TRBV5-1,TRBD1,TGCGCCAGCAGTTCCGGGACAGGGATCCTAAACACTGAAGCTTTCTTT,CASSSGTGILNTEAFF
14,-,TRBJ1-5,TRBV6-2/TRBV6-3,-,TGTGCCAGCAGTCAGACTTCTCGTGGTCAGCCCCAGCATTTT,CASSQTSRGQPQHF
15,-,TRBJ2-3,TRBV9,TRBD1,TGTGCCAGCAGCCCCCGACAGGGTGAGACAGATACGCAGTATTTT,CASSPRQGETDTQYF
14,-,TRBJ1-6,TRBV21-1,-,TGTGCCAGCAGTCCTTGGGAGCTCTCCAATTTATCCCACTTT,CASSPWELSNLSHF
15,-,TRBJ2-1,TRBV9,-,TGTGCCAGCAGCGCAAGGACAGAGCCCTACAATGAGCAGTTCTTC,CASSARTEPYNEQFF
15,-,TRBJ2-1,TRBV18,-,TGTGCCAGCTCCCCTCGGGGGAGCTCCTACAATGAGCAGTTCTTC,CASSPRGSSYNEQFF
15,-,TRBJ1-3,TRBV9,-,TGTGCCAGCAGCTATAGCGCCGCGGCTGGAAACACCATATATTTT,CASSYSAAAGNTIYF
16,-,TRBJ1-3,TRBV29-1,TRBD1,TGCAGCGTTTTTGGGACAGATGATAACTCTGGAAACACCATATATTTT,CSVFGTDDNSGNTIYF
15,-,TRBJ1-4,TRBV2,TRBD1,TGTGCCACGGCGGGACAGGGAGGTAAAAATGAAAAACTGTTTTTT,CATAGQGGKNEKLFF
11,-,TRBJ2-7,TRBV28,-,TGTGCCAGCAGCAATCCGGGAGAGCAGTACTTC,CASSNPGEQYF
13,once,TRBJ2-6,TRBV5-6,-,TGTGCCAGTACAGGCTCTGGGGCCAACGTCCTGACTTTC,CASTGSGANVLTF
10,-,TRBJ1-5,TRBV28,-,TGTGCCAGTGGCGGGAGGCCCCAGCATTTT,CASGGRPQHF
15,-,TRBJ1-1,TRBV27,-,TGTGCCAGCAGCCAAATACAACCACGACAAATGGAAGCTTTCTTT,CASSQIQPRQMEAFF
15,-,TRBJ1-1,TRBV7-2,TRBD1,TGTGCCAGCAGCTTACCGACAGGGTCAGGCACTGAAGCTTTCTTT,CASSLPTGSGTEAFF
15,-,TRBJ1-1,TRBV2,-,TGTGCCAGCAGTGATTATCCAGACTTGAACACTGAAGCTTTCTTT,CASSDYPDLNTEAFF
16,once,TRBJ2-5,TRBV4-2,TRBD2,TGTGCCAGCAGCCCGCAAGCGGGAGGAGGAGAAGAGACCCAGTACTTC,CASSPQAGGGEETQYF
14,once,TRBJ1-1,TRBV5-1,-,TGCGCCAGCAGCTTCTTGGGACAGAACACTGAAGCTTTCTTT,CASSFLGQNTEAFF
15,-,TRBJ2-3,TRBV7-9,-,TGTGCCAGCAGCTTAAGGCGGGGAAGCACAGATACGCAGTATTTT,CASSLRRGSTDTQYF
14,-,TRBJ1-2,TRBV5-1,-,TGCGCCAGCAGCCTGACAGGAACCCACTATGGCTACACCTTC,CASSLTGTHYGYTF